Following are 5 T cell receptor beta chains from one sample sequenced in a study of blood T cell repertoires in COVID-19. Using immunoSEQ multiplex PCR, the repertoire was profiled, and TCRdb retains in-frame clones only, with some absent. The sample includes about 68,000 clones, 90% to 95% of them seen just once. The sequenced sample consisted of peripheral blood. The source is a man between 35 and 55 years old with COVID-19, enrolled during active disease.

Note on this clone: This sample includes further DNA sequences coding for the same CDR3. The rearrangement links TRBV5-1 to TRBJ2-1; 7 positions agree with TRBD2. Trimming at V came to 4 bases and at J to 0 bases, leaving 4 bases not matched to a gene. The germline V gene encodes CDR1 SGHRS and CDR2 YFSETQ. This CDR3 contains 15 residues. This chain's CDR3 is CASSPSGGSYNEQFF. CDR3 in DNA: TGCGCCAGCAGCCCCTCGGGGGGCTCCTACAATGAGCAGTTCTTC.

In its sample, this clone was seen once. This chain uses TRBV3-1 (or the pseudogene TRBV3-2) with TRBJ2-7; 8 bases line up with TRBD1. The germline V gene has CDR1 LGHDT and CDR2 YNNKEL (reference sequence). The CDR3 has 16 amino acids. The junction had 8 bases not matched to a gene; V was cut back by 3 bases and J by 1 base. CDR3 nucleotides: TGTGCCAGCAGCCAGCGCCCGGGACAGGTGTCCTACGAGCAGTACTTC. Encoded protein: CASSQRPGQVSYEQYF.

The CDR3 bases are TGCGCCAGCTCCCCGGGCAATCAGCCCCAGCATTTT. Translation: CASSPGNQPQHF. This sequence joins TRBV4-1 and TRBJ1-5, with D uncertain. V lost 8 bases and J 2 bases, leaving 7 bases between the germline ends. The germline V gene encodes CDR1 MGHRA and CDR2 YSYEKL. The CDR3 is made up of 12 amino acids.

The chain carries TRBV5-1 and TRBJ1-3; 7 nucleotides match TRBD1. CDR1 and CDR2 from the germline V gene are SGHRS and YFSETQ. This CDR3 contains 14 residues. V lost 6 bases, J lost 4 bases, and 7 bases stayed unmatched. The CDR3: CASTDRLDGNTIYF. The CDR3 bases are TGCGCCAGCACGGACAGGTTAGACGGAAACACCATATATTTT.

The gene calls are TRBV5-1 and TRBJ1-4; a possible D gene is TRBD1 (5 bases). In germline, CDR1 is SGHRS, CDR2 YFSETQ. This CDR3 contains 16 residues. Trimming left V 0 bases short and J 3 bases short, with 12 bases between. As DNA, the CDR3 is TGCGCCAGCAGCTTGGTTTTTGGGGCAGCTAATGAAAAACTGTTTTTT. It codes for CASSLVFGAANEKLFF.